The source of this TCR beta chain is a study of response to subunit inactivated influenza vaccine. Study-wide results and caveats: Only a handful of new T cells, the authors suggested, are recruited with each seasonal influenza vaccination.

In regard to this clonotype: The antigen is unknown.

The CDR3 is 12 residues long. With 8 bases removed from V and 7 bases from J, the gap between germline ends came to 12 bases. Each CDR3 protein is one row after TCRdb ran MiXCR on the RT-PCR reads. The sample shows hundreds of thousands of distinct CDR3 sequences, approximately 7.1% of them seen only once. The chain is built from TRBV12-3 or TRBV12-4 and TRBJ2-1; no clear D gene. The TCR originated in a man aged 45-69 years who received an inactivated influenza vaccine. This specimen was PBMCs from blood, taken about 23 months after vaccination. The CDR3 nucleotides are TGTGCCAGCGGTCCCCACCCGAATGAGCAGTTCTTC. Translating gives CASGPHPNEQFF.